This TCR beta chain was documented in a study of OX40 agonist ivuxolimab in advanced cancers. Study summary: Ivuxolimab, an agonistic anti-OX40 (CD134) antibody, was given to patients.

This CDR3 is built from 17 residues. Trimming shortened V by 7 bases and J by 1 base, and 17 bases separated the two germline ends. From germline, CDR1 is MDHEN and CDR2 SYDVKM. The table came from immunoSEQ multiplex PCR; TCRdb's copy has only in-frame clones and leaves some out. The table records about 46,000 clones, around nine tenths of them present only once. Sequenced here: CD4+ or CD8+ T cells sorted from blood, sampled in a trial of the OX40 agonist ivuxolimab. The sequence derives from an adult with an advanced solid tumor such as melanoma, head and neck, liver or kidney cancer. This chain uses TRBV28 with TRBJ1-6; D perhaps matches TRBD1 (6 bases). This CDR3 reads CASTSGTQVSYNSPLHF. The CDR3 nucleotides are TGTGCCAGCACCTCCGGGACACAAGTATCCTATAATTCACCCCTCCACTTT.